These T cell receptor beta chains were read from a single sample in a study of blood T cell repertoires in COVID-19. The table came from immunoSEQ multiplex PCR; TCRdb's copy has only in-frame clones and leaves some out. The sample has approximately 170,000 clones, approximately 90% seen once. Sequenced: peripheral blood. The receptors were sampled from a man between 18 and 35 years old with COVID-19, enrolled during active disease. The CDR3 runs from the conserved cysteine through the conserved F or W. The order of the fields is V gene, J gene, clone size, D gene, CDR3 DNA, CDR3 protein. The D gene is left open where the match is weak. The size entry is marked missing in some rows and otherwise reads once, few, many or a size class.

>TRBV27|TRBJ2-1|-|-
TGTGCCAGCAGACCAACTCGCCGGGCGTCTAGCTCGTACAATGAGCAGTTCTTC
CASRPTRRASSSYNEQFF
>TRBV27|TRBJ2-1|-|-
TGTGCCAGCCATTATGGGGGGTCGGGCAATGAGCAGTTCTTC
CASHYGGSGNEQFF
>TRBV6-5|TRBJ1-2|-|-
TGTGCCAGCAGTTATGCGGGAGGGGGCTATGGCTACACCTTC
CASSYAGGGYGYTF
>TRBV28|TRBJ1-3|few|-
TGTGCCAGCAGTTTCGATTTGAAAAGAGCGATAAACACCATATATTTT
CASSFDLKRAINTIYF
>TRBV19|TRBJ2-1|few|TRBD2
TGTGCCAGTAGGAAAGGACTAGCCCCTAACAATGAGCAGTTCTTC
CASRKGLAPNNEQFF
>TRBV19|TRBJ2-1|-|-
TGTGCCAGTAGTAGTGGACAGTCTATCAATGAGCAGTTCTTC
CASSSGQSINEQFF
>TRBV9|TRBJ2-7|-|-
TGTGCCAGCAGCCCGTACGCGCCGGCCTACGAGCAGTACTTC
CASSPYAPAYEQYF
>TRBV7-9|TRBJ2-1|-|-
TGTGCCAGCAGCTTAGGGACGGACATAAGTGAGCAGTTCTTC
CASSLGTDISEQFF
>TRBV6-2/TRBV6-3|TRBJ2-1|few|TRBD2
TGTGCCAGCAGTTACTGGGGACTAGCGGGAGCGGCGAATGAGCAGTTCTTC
CASSYWGLAGAANEQFF
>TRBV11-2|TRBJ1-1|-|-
TGTGCCAGCAGCTTAGACACAGGGCGGACTGAAGCTTTCTTT
CASSLDTGRTEAFF
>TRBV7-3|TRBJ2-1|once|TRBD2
TGTGCCAGCAGCTTAAGAGGGGGACTAAGCGGGAGTCGTGTAATTAGCTCCTACAATGAGCAGTTCTTC
CASSLRGGLSGSRVISSYNEQFF
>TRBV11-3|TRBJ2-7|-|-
TGTGCCAGCAGCCCGGGACTCAATACTTACGAGCAGTACTTC
CASSPGLNTYEQYF
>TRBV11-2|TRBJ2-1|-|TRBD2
TGTGCCAGCAGCTCCCAGGGACTAGCGGGAGTTTGGAATGAGCAGTTCTTC
CASSSQGLAGVWNEQFF
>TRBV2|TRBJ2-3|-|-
TGTGCCAGCAAGCGCCTAGCTTCAGATACGCAGTATTTT
CASKRLASDTQYF
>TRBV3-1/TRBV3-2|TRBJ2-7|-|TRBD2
TGTGCCAGCAGCCTTCGCGGGGGATACGAGCAGTACTTC
CASSLRGGYEQYF
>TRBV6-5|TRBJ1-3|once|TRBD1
TGTGCCAGCTGTAGGGGGCCTGGAAACACCATATATTTT
CASCRGPGNTIYF
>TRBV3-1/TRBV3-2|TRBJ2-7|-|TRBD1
TGTGCCAGCAGCTACCGGGGACAGAAATCCTCCTACGAGCAGTACTTC
CASSYRGQKSSYEQYF
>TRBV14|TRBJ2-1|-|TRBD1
TGTGCCAGCAGCCCTCCACAGGGGACCCACAATGAGCAGTTCTTC
CASSPPQGTHNEQFF
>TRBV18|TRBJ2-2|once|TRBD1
TGTGCCAGCTCACCACGGGGACAGGGGTCCGGGGAGCTGTTTTTT
CASSPRGQGSGELFF
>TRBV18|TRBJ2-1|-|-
TGTGCCAGCTCACCCAATTCCGGGAGATACTCCTACAATGAGCAGTTCTTC
CASSPNSGRYSYNEQFF
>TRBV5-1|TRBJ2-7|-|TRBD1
TGCGCCAGCAGCTTGAGGGGGCCGATCTCCGAGCAGTACTTC
CASSLRGPISEQYF
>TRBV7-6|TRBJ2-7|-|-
TGTGCCAGCAGCTTAGAGGCGGGGCCCACCTACGAGCAGTACTTC
CASSLEAGPTYEQYF
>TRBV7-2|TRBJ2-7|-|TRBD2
TGTGCCAGCAGCTCGGGACTAGCGGGAGGGAGGGAGCAGTACTTC
CASSSGLAGGREQYF
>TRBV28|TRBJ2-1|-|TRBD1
TGTGCCAGCAGTTTGGGACAGACCTGGGATGAGCAGTTCTTC
CASSLGQTWDEQFF
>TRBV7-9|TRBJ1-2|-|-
TGTGCCAGCAGCCTTGGGCTTCCTGGACAGCGAGGCTACACCTTC
CASSLGLPGQRGYTF
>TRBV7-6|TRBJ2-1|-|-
TGTGCCAGCAGCCCGGGGGACAATGAGCAGTTCTTC
CASSPGDNEQFF
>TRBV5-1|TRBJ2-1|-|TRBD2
TGCGCCAGCAGCTTTTTACTAGCGGGAGACTACAATGAGCAGTTCTTC
CASSFLLAGDYNEQFF
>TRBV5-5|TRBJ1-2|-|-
TGTGCCAGCAGCCCAAGAGCCGAATATGGCTACACCTTC
CASSPRAEYGYTF
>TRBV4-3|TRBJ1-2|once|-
TGCGCCAGCAGCCAAGGAGTCGTAAACTATGGCTACACCTTC
CASSQGVVNYGYTF
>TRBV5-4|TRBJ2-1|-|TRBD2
TGTGCCAGCAGCTCGACTAGCGAGGGAAATGAGCAGTTCTTC
CASSSTSEGNEQFF
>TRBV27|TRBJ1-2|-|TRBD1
TGTGCCAGCAGTTTATTGGCAGGGGGCGTCAATGGCTACACCTTC
CASSLLAGGVNGYTF
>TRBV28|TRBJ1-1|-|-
TGTGCCAGCAGGCTCCACATGAACACTGAAGCTTTCTTT
CASRLHMNTEAFF
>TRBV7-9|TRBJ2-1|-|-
TGTGCCAGCAGCTCCTGGCGGGCCCACAATGAGCAGTTCTTC
CASSSWRAHNEQFF
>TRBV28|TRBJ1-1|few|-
TGTGCCAGCAGTTTGTTGGACAGAGTGAACACTGAAGCTTTCTTT
CASSLLDRVNTEAFF
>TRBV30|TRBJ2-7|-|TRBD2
TGTGCCTGGAGTGTGGGCCCGGGGGGGGTCAGGGAGCAGTACTTC
CAWSVGPGGVREQYF
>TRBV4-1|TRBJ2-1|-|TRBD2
TGCGCCAGCAGCCCATCCCCCCTAGCGGGTATTGGCAATGAGCAGTTCTTC
CASSPSPLAGIGNEQFF
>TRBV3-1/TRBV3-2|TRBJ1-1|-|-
TGTGCCAGCAGCCAAGTCAGTAGGAGCACTGAAGCTTTCTTT
CASSQVSRSTEAFF
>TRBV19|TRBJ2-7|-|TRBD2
TGTGCCAGTAGCGCCGGGGGGGGCAGGTACGAGCAGTACTTC
CASSAGGGRYEQYF
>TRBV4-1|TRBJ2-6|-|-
TGCGCCAGCAGCCTGCAAGGACTGTCAGGGGCTGGGGCCAACGTCCTGACTTTC
CASSLQGLSGAGANVLTF
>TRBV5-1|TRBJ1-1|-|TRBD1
TGCGCCAGCAGCCAACGACAGGGAGGGAACACTGAAGCTTTCTTT
CASSQRQGGNTEAFF
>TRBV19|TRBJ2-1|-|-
TGTGCCAGTAGTATCGGCTCCTACAATGAGCAGTTCTTC
CASSIGSYNEQFF
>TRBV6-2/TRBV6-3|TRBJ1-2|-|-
TGTGCCAGCAGCCTCGGGAGAAACTATGGCTACACCTTC
CASSLGRNYGYTF
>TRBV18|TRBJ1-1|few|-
TGTGCCAGCTCAGCAGACGGGGACACTGAAGCTTTCTTT
CASSADGDTEAFF
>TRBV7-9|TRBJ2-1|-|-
TGTGCCAGCAGCCCCACAGTTTACAATGAGCAGTTCTTC
CASSPTVYNEQFF
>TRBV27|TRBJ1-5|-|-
TGTGCCAGCAGTTTAATGGGGGGTTATCAGCCCCAGCATTTT
CASSLMGGYQPQHF
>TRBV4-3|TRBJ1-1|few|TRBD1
TGCGCCAGCAGCCGCCGACAGGGTGAGGTTACTGAAGCTTTCTTT
CASSRRQGEVTEAFF
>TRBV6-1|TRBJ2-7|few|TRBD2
TGTGCCAGCAGTGTGGAGATCGGGACTAGCGGGTATTTCTCCTACGAGCAGTACTTC
CASSVEIGTSGYFSYEQYF
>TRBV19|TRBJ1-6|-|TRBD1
TGTGCCAGTAGTGGGGACAGGGGGCTGTCACCCCTCCACTTT
CASSGDRGLSPLHF
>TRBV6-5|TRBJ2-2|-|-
TGTGCCAGCAGTTACACCGGACAGAACACCGGGGAGCTGTTTTTT
CASSYTGQNTGELFF
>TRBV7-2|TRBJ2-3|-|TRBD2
TGTGCCAGCAGCTTAGTAGCGGGAGAACGAGGGCAAGATACGCAGTATTTT
CASSLVAGERGQDTQYF
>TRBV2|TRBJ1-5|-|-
TGTGCCAGCAGTGAAGAGAGGAAGATCTATCAGCCCCAGCATTTT
CASSEERKIYQPQHF
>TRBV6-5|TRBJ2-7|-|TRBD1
TGTGCCAGCAGTACGACCGGGACAGGGATCTACGAGCAGTACTTC
CASSTTGTGIYEQYF
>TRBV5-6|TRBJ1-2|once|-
TGTGCCAGCAGCTTGGGGGGCCTGAATGGCTACACCTTC
CASSLGGLNGYTF
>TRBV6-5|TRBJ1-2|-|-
TGTGCCAGCAGTTACTCGGGCGGGAACTATGGCTACACCTTC
CASSYSGGNYGYTF
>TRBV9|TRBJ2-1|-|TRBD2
TGTGCCAGCAGCGCTAGCGGGAGCCGGGGCAATGAGCAGTTCTTC
CASSASGSRGNEQFF
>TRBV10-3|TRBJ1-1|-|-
TGTGCCATCAAGGGGGGGCGTAGCTCGGAAAACACTGAAGCTTTCTTT
CAIKGGRSSENTEAFF
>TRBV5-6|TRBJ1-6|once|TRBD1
TGTGCCAGCAGCCGGCCGGGACAGGGTAGTTCACCCCTCCACTTT
CASSRPGQGSSPLHF
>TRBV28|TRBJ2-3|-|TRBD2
TGTGCCAGCAGTTTTTCCGGCGGGAGGGGCAGCACAGATACGCAGTATTTT
CASSFSGGRGSTDTQYF
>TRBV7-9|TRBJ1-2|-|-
TGTGCCAGCAACGGGGGTTCTAACTATGGCTACACCTTC
CASNGGSNYGYTF
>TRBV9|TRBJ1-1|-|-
TGTGCCAGCAGCCCCGGTATGGACACTGAAGCTTTCTTT
CASSPGMDTEAFF